This record concerns one TCR beta chain sequence. TCRdb keeps only in-frame clones here, not all; method: immunoSEQ multiplex PCR. Counted here are tens of thousands of clones, about four fifths occurring once; the ten biggest clones make up approximately 0.81%. This entry is derived from a study of T cell clones after liver transplantation. The CDR3 loop spans 15 amino acids. Germline lookup yields CDR1 MNHEY and CDR2 SMNVEV (reference sequence). Trimming stripped 3 bases from V and 3 bases from J, with 14 bases between. The sample was CD4+ T cells from blood, taken 12 months after liver transplant. The sequence was obtained from a human patient who received a liver transplant. Part of the T cells may come from the graft donor. This chain joins TRBV27 and TRBJ2-5; D perhaps matches TRBD1 (5 bases). The CDR3 loop is CASSFDRTPEETQYF. The CDR3 region has the DNA TGTGCCAGCAGTTTTGATAGGACACCCGAAGAGACCCAGTACTTC.